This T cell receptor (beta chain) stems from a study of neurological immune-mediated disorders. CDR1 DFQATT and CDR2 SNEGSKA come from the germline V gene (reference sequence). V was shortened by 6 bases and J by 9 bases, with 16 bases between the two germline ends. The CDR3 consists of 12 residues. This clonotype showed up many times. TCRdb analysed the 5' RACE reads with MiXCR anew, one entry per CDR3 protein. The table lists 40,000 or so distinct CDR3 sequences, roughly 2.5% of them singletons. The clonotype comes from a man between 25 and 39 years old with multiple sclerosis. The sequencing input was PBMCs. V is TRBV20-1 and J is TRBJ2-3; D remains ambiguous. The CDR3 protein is CSAPRQIGTQYF. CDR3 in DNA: TGCAGTGCCCCCCGCCAGATTGGGACGCAGTATTTT.